A single sample is the source of the 21 T cell receptor beta chains below, sequenced in a study of blood T cell repertoires in COVID-19. Sequencing used immunoSEQ multiplex PCR; TCRdb keeps in-frame clones, though not all of them. The table has about 210,000 clones, roughly four fifths seen once. Sequencing used PBMCs or T cells enriched from blood (not recorded which). These TCRs come from a middle-aged man who had recovered from COVID-19.

The chain employs TRBV11-2 and TRBJ2-3; TRBD1 matches 7 bases. The CDR3 length is 12 residues. V lost 6 bases and J lost 7; bases outside the gene matches: 4. Germline V lookup: CDR1 SGHAT, CDR2 FQNNGV. The CDR3 region is CASSRQGYTQYF. The CDR3 region has the DNA TGTGCCAGCAGTCGACAGGGTTATACGCAGTATTTT.

This clone was found once. The rearrangement joins TRBV24-1 to TRBJ2-3, with a weak D call TRBD1 (6 bases). The length of the CDR3 is 12 residues. Trimming removed 9 bases at V and 6 bases at J, with 12 bases between. The germline gives CDR1 KGHDR, CDR2 SFDVKD. This chain's CDR3 is CATGPQGDTQYF. The CDR3 DNA follows: TGTGCCACCGGGCCCCAGGGGGATACGCAGTATTTT.

This clone was seen only a few times. This rearrangement joins TRBV3-1 (or the pseudogene TRBV3-2) to TRBJ2-7; TRBD2 matches 11 bases. Trimming removed 2 bases from V and 3 bases from J; junction bases left unmatched: 3. CDR1 and CDR2 (germline): LGHDT, YNNKEL (reference sequence). This CDR3 comprises 15 residues. CDR3 nucleotides: TGTGCCAGCAGCCAAACTAGCGGGAGACACTACGAGCAGTACTTC. Its protein is CASSQTSGRHYEQYF.

Concerning this clone: Its ends do not fully match the called genes, so a read error is possible. This chain joins TRBV19 and TRBJ1-2; 8 nucleotides agree with TRBD1. Germline assignment: CDR1 LNHDA and CDR2 SQIVND (reference sequence). The CDR3 contains 10 residues. The CDR3 sequence is CASSRDRPFF. The DNA for the CDR3 is TGTGCCAGTAGCCGGGACAGGCCCTTCTTC. Combining the CDR3 with reference TRBV19 and TRBJ1-2 gives the whole variable domain DGGITQSPKYLFRKEGQNVTLSCEQNLNHDAMYWYRQDPGQGLRLIYYSQIVNDFQKGDIAEGYSVSREKKESFPLTVTSAQKNPTAFYLCASSRDRPFFGSGTRLTVV.

This chain links TRBV7-3 with TRBJ2-1; the D gene is possibly TRBD1 (5 bases). Germline CDR1 is SGHTA and CDR2 is FQGTGA. This CDR3 region has 15 residues. Trimming stripped 3 bases from V and 7 bases from J, with 16 bases between. The CDR3 DNA is TGTGCCAGCAGCTTTGCGAGGATGACAGAAAATGAGCAGTTCTTC. Protein sequence: CASSFARMTENEQFF. The full variable domain, with the rest looked up from reference TRBV7-3 and TRBJ2-1, is GAGVSQTPSNKVTEKGKYVELRCDPISGHTALYWYRQSLGQGPEFLIYFQGTGAADDSGLPNDRFFAVRPEGSVSTLKIQRTERGDSAVYLCASSFARMTENEQFFGPGTRLTVL.

This chain joins TRBV2 and TRBJ1-3; D unclear. The V end was cut by 6 bases, the J end by 3 bases, with 9 bases between. CDR3 length: 13 amino acids. Per germline, CDR1 SNHLY and CDR2 FYNNEI. The CDR3 loop reads CASRGESGNTIYF. In DNA form, the CDR3 reads TGTGCCAGCAGGGGCGAAAGTGGAAACACCATATATTTT.

The J gene is TRBJ2-1, the V gene TRBV6-5, with TRBD2 matching 9 bases. Germline CDR1 reads MNHEY; CDR2 reads SVGAGI. This CDR3 is 14 amino acids long. J gave up 8 bases and V 5 bases, and 7 bases lay outside the gene matches. The DNA for the CDR3 is TGTGCCAGCAGTCAAACCTGGACTAGCGATGAGCAGTTCTTC. It yields the protein CASSQTWTSDEQFF.

J is TRBJ1-1 and V is TRBV24-1; 7 bases map to TRBD1. Losses at the gene ends were 12 bases for V and 6 bases for J; bases not matched to a gene: 6. In germline, CDR1 is KGHDR, CDR2 SFDVKD. The CDR3 totals 11 residues. The CDR3 nucleotides read TGTGCCGTACAGGGGTGGGCTGAAGCTTTCTTT. This encodes CAVQGWAEAFF.

In nucleotides, the CDR3 is TGTGCCAGTAGTTCTCTAAGCAGGACTGAAGCTTTCTTT. Translated: CASSSLSRTEAFF. V gene TRBV19 combines with J gene TRBJ1-1, with D hard to call. The CDR3 contains 13 residues. CDR1 is LNHDA, CDR2 SQIVND, per germline (reference sequence). Trimming took off 5 bases at V and 5 bases at J, with 12 bases between the two ends.

A remark on this clone: Relative to the germline gene, one junction end is altered; a read error may explain this. The rearrangement joins TRBV2 to TRBJ2-3, with TRBD1 identical over 9 bases. The CDR3 sequence is 16 residues long. Germline V lookup: CDR1 SNHLY, CDR2 FYNNEI. The CDR3 reads CTSRPPGTGPTDTQYF. CDR3 coding DNA: TGTACCAGCAGACCACCCGGGACAGGGCCCACAGATACGCAGTATTTT.

V gene TRBV4-1 combines with J gene TRBJ2-7, with D possibly being TRBD2 (6 bases). Between the trimmed V and J ends, which lost 0 bases and 0 bases, there was a span of 15 bases. Per the germline V gene, CDR1 is MGHRA and CDR2 is YSYEKL. This CDR3 spans 17 amino acids. CDR3 protein: CASSQDSGGISSYEQYF. In DNA form, the CDR3 reads TGCGCCAGCAGCCAAGATTCGGGCGGGATAAGCTCCTACGAGCAGTACTTC.

V and J are TRBV5-6 and TRBJ2-7; 9 bases line up with TRBD1. The CDR3 totals 13 residues. The junction had 2 bases not matched to a gene; V was cut back by 3 bases and J by 4 bases. Germline V CDR1 and CDR2: SGHDT, YYEEEE. CDR3 DNA: TGTGCCAGCAGCTCCGGGACAGGGTACGAGCAGTACTTC. Translated, it gives CASSSGTGYEQYF. The full variable domain, rest sourced from reference TRBV5-6 and TRBJ2-7, is DAGVTQSPTHLIKTRGQQVTLRCSPKSGHDTVSWYQQALGQGPQFIFQYYEEEERQRGNFPDRFSGHQFPNYSSELNVNALLLGDSALYLCASSSGTGYEQYFGPGTRLTVT.

The chain has TRBV5-4 and TRBJ1-1, with 7 bases aligning to TRBD1. V shed 2 bases, J shed 5 bases, and the junction held 6 bases outside the gene matches. This CDR3 contains 14 residues. Germline assignment: CDR1 SGHNT and CDR2 YYREEE (reference sequence). CDR3 sequence: CASSFRDRGTEAFF. In DNA form, the CDR3 reads TGTGCCAGCAGCTTCCGGGACAGAGGGACTGAAGCTTTCTTT.

This chain links TRBV27 with TRBJ2-1, with 10 bases aligning to TRBD2. The CDR3 is 15 amino acids. V was clipped by 6 bases and J by 4 bases; unmatched bases: 6. CDR1 and CDR2 (germline): MNHEY, SMNVEV (reference sequence). The CDR3 bases are TGTGCCAGCAGAGCGGGAGGGTCCGGATACAATGAGCAGTTCTTC. Translation: CASRAGGSGYNEQFF.

The V gene is TRBV4-1, the J gene TRBJ1-5; D may be TRBD1 (6 bases). Trimming took off 4 bases at V and 0 bases at J, with 19 bases between the two ends. The CDR3 covers 18 residues. The germline V gene has CDR1 MGHRA and CDR2 YSYEKL. CDR3 amino acids: CASSPRDTQGYSNQPQHF. Here the CDR3 DNA reads TGCGCCAGCAGCCCTCGGGACACTCAGGGATATAGCAATCAGCCCCAGCATTTT.

Regarding this clone: In the same sample, other DNA sequences code for this CDR3. The chain links TRBV18 to TRBJ1-5; 10 nucleotides agree with TRBD1. Germline V gene sequence: CDR1 KGHSH, CDR2 LQKENI. Trimming at V came to 6 bases and at J to 2 bases, leaving 4 bases not matched to a gene. The CDR3 has 15 residues. The CDR3 spells CASSPGTGGNQPQHF. In nucleotides, the CDR3 is TGTGCCAGCTCTCCAGGGACAGGGGGCAATCAGCCCCAGCATTTT.

CDR3 in amino acids: CAWSPPQGQPQHF. The CDR3 coding sequence is TGTGCCTGGAGTCCCCCACAGGGTCAGCCCCAGCATTTT. V gene TRBV30 combines with J gene TRBJ1-5; tentatively, D is TRBD1 (6 bases). V lost 2 bases and J lost 6, with 11 bases in between. The germline V gene has CDR1 GTSNPN and CDR2 SVGIG (reference sequence). The CDR3 has 13 amino acids.

The chain links TRBV29-1 to TRBJ1-1; 7 positions agree with TRBD1. CDR3 size: 13 residues. Germline values: CDR1 SQVTM, CDR2 ANQGSEA. Germline trimming cut 6 bases from V and 6 bases from J; bases unmatched to any gene: 10. CDR3 DNA: TGCAGCGTCGTGGGCATTACAGGGGCTGAAGCTTTCTTT. This encodes CSVVGITGAEAFF.

This rearrangement joins TRBV3-1 (or the pseudogene TRBV3-2) to TRBJ2-5; 8 nucleotides agree with TRBD2. The V and J ends lost 11 bases and 3 bases, in that order; junction bases with no gene match: 11. This CDR3 region has 14 residues. Germline CDR1 is LGHDT and CDR2 is YNNKEL (reference sequence). The DNA for the CDR3 is TGTGCCTCCCGAGTCACTAGCGGCAAAGAGACCCAGTACTTC. Translation: CASRVTSGKETQYF.

This chain links TRBV2 with TRBJ2-1; the match to TRBD2 covers 10 bases. The CDR3 is 15 residues long. V was pared by 8 bases and J by 2 bases, with 6 bases of the junction left unmatched. Germline CDR1 reads SNHLY; CDR2 reads FYNNEI. As DNA, the CDR3 is TGTGCCAGCGGTGCCCTAGCGGGAGCCTACAATGAGCAGTTCTTC. This gives the protein CASGALAGAYNEQFF.

This clone turned up a few times. The genes are TRBV7-3 and TRBJ2-7, with D maybe TRBD2 (6 bases). V lost 5 bases and J lost 6, with 14 bases in between. There are 13 residues in the CDR3. Germline CDR1 is SGHTA and CDR2 is FQGTGA. The CDR3 loop reads CASSPGGTGEQYF. The CDR3 DNA follows: TGTGCCAGCAGCCCGGGCGGGACGGGCGAGCAGTACTTC.